The clone carrying this TCR beta chain was recorded at least ten times. The V segment lost 6 bases and the J segment 4 bases; nucleotides outside the gene matches: 13. The V gene's germline CDR1 is LGHNA and CDR2 YNFKEQ. The CDR3 is 18 amino acids. Using its own MiXCR run on the 5' RACE reads, TCRdb lists one record per CDR3 protein. The data hold 400,000 to 550,000 distinct CDR3 sequences, with around 15% observed a single time. This specimen belongs to a study of identical twins. In addition, the sample was reused for a study of yellow fever vaccine responses in identical twins.

The genes are TRBV4-2 and TRBJ1-4, with 11 bases fitting TRBD1. The sequenced material came from CD4+ T cells sorted from blood. This TCR was recovered from a woman younger than 30 in good health. CDR3 amino acids: CASRYAVGTGGGNEKLFF. The DNA of the CDR3 is TGTGCCAGCAGATACGCCGTCGGGACAGGGGGTGGTAATGAAAAACTGTTTTTT.